Listed here are 5 T cell receptor beta chains from one sample, sequenced in a study of CXCR3-negative and CXCR3-positive naive CD8 T cells (dated by TCRdb to about 2019). What the authors observed across the whole study: TRB CDR3s from CXCR3-positive naive cells showed higher hydrophobicity (lower Kidera factor 4), lower energy, and higher strength and volume indices than CXCR3-negative naive cells.

Their target antigens are unknown. Sequencing was performed on a NextSeq 550. The Human TCR Profiling Kit (MiLaboratory) was used to make UMI-labeled 5' RACE TRB cDNA libraries. Reprocessed by TCRdb, the reads give a single entry per CDR3 protein sequence, without DNA. The sample's own table lists several thousand distinct CDR3 sequences. The leading ten clones occupy 1.5% to 2% of the sample. Material: naive CXCR3+ CD8+ T cells from blood. The cell subset or site label for this specimen denotes: CD45RO-CCR7+CD27+CD95- naive CD8+ T cells expressing CXCR3 (TNR3+). The receptors stem from a human donor in good health. Some clones in this sample may be carry-over from other donors' samples.

This clonotype is classed as medium-sized by frequency. The chain is built from TRBV29-1 and TRBJ2-1. The CDR3 is 11 amino acids. CDR1 SQVTM and CDR2 ANQGSEA come from the germline V gene. The CDR3 loop is CSVEGPSEQFF.

The V call is TRBV28, the J call TRBJ2-2. The CDR3 runs to 14 residues. CDR1 and CDR2 from the germline V gene are MDHEN and SYDVKM. The CDR3 sequence: CASSLTHNTGELFF.

This chain joins TRBV2 and TRBJ2-5; the D call from TCRdb, TRBD1, cannot be confirmed without DNA. From germline, CDR1 is SNHLY and CDR2 FYNNEI. CDR3 length: 15 amino acids. The chain's CDR3 is CASSVGGAIQETQYF. The entire variable domain, with the rest obtained from reference TRBV2 and TRBJ2-5, is as follows: EPEVTQTPSHQVTQMGQEVILRCVPISNHLYFYWYRQILGQKVEFLVSFYNNEISEKSEIFDDQFSVERPDGSNFTLKIRSTKLEDSAMYFCASSVGGAIQETQYFGPGTRLLVL.

This clonotype is called medium-sized based on its frequency. The V call is TRBV29-1, the J call TRBJ2-3; there is no DNA to check the TCRdb D call of TRBD1. Germline V gives CDR1 SQVTM, CDR2 ANQGSEA. This CDR3 spans 14 amino acids. Here the CDR3 reads CSVVGTGYLDTQYF.

The chain couples TRBV11-2 to TRBJ2-5; the D call from TCRdb, TRBD1, cannot be confirmed without DNA. Germline V gives CDR1 SGHAT, CDR2 FQNNGV. This CDR3 spans 14 amino acids. The CDR3 region is CASSHPGYGETQYF.